The 18 T cell receptor beta chains reported below all come from one sample, sequenced in a study of tissue T cells after allogeneic stem cell transplantation. Here immunoSEQ multiplex PCR was the method, and the copy in TCRdb shows in-frame clones only, minus some. Here the sample spans about 48,000 clones, around 70% being singletons. Material: sorted cells pooled from one or two spleens. The receptors come from a pool of C57BL/6 mice in good health.

This clone was seen a handful of times. Genes here carry mouse names. Read sequence stops 1 residue before the CDR3 end, and the germline J gene provides the missing end. The chain uses TRBV2 and TRBJ2-5; possibly TRBD2 for D (5 bases). CDR1 LGHNA and CDR2 YSYQKL come from the germline V gene. Trimming took off 4 bases at V and 3 bases at J, with 8 bases between the two ends. CDR3 length equals 13 residues. The chain's CDR3 is CASSPPGQDTQYF. The sequenced part of the CDR3 DNA is TGTGCCAGCAGCCCTCCTGGGCAAGACACCCAGTAC.

Concerning this clone: Each gene name is a mouse one. The read terminates 1 residue before the CDR3 end, so the remaining end is supplied by the germline J gene. V gene TRBV14 combines with J gene TRBJ2-4, with 7 bases matching TRBD2. The junction had 3 bases not matched to a gene; V was cut back by 4 bases and J by 4 bases. This CDR3 contains 13 residues. Germline V gene sequence: CDR1 SGHDT, CDR2 FRDEAV. The CDR3 loop is CASSPGLENTLYF. The covered CDR3 bases are TGTGCCAGCAGTCCCGGACTGGAAAACACCTTGTAC.

Notes on this clone: Genes here carry mouse names. Coverage ceases 1 residue before the CDR3 finishes, and the germline J gene fills in the end. The J gene is TRBJ2-4, the V gene TRBV14; either TRBD1 or TRBD2 may fit D (5 bases each). V was shortened by 4 bases and J by 0 bases, with 6 bases between the two germline ends. The CDR3 totals 13 residues. Germline loops: CDR1 SGHDT, CDR2 FRDEAV. The CDR3 bases that were read are TGTGCCAGCAGTCGGGACAGTCAAAACACCTTGTAC. This translates into CASSRDSQNTLY. Given in full, the CDR3 is CASSRDSQNTLYF.

A few counts support this clone. Gene names are mouse gene names. The read is 1 residue too short to cover the CDR3 end, so that end is filled in from the germline J gene. This rearrangement joins TRBV3 to TRBJ2-2; 8 bases match TRBD2. With 5 bases clipped from V and 0 bases from J, the junction kept 2 bases outside the gene matches. The CDR3 extends over 15 amino acids. Per the germline V gene, CDR1 is SNHLY and CDR2 is FYNGKV (reference sequence). CDR3 bases read: TGTGCCAGCAGCAGACTGGGGTCAAACACCGGGCAGCTCTAC. Its protein is CASSRLGSNTGQLY. The whole CDR3 sequence is CASSRLGSNTGQLYF.

This clone was seen a handful of times. Gene names refer to mouse genes. The CDR3 extends 1 residue past the end of the read, so its final part is completed from the germline J gene. Other DNA sequences in the sample encode the same CDR3. This chain links TRBV3 with TRBJ2-7; 9 bases match TRBD2. V lost 2 bases and J lost 3; bases outside the gene matches: 2. Germline CDR1 SNHLY, CDR2 FYNGKV (reference sequence). The CDR3 totals 14 residues. The part of the CDR3 DNA that was read is TGTGCCAGCAGCTTAAGGACTGGGGACTATGAACAGTAC. Amino acids: CASSLRTGDYEQY. The full CDR3 reads CASSLRTGDYEQYF.

A note on this clone: Mouse gene names and germline throughout. The CDR3 goes on 1 residue after the read ends, and that part is filled in from the germline J gene. The V call is TRBV13-3, the J call TRBJ2-1, with D possibly called TRBD1 or TRBD2 (5 bases each). This CDR3 comprises 14 residues. Trimming shortened V by 2 bases and J by 3 bases, and 9 bases separated the two germline ends. Germline loops: CDR1 NNHDY, CDR2 SYVADS. Incomplete CDR3 DNA: TGTGCCAGCAGTGAGCGGGGGATCTATGCTGAGCAGTTC. It codes for CASSERGIYAEQF. The full CDR3 protein is CASSERGIYAEQFF.

This clone was counted a single time. The germline and genes are mouse ones. Coverage ceases 1 residue before the CDR3 finishes, and the germline J gene fills in the end. The chain combines TRBV13-2 with TRBJ2-5, with 14 bases aligning to TRBD2. Losses at the gene ends were 2 bases for V and 3 bases for J; bases not matched to a gene: 2. Germline CDR1 reads NNHNN; CDR2 reads SYGAGS (reference sequence). The CDR3 contains 16 residues. CDR3 bases read: TGTGCCAGCGGTGAAGGGACTGGGGGGGCGCAAGACACCCAGTAC. It is translated as CASGEGTGGAQDTQY. The full CDR3 protein is CASGEGTGGAQDTQYF.

Points on this clone: Gene names and germline refer to mouse. The sequence runs out 1 residue before the end of the CDR3; the remainder is reconstructed from the germline J gene. The V gene is TRBV13-1, the J gene TRBJ1-4; 10 bases map to TRBD1. Losses at the gene ends were 3 bases for V and 6 bases for J; bases not matched to a gene: 2. Germline V gene lookup returns CDR1 NSHNY and CDR2 SYGAGN. The CDR3 spans 14 residues. Partial CDR3 DNA: TGTGCCAGCAGTGGACAGGGGGCGGACGAAAGATTATTT. Amino acids: CASSGQGADERLF. The full CDR3 protein is CASSGQGADERLFF.

Concerning this clone itself: The listed genes are named as in mouse. The read terminates 1 residue ahead of where the CDR3 ends, so the germline J gene completes it. The chain combines TRBV5 with TRBJ2-1, with TRBD2 matching 8 bases. Germline V gene lookup returns CDR1 LGHNA and CDR2 YNLKQL (reference sequence). Unmatched junction bases numbered 4, after V lost 0 bases and J lost 6 bases. The CDR3 contains 15 residues. The sequenced part of the CDR3 DNA is TGTGCCAGCAGCCAAGATGGGGGGGTTGGTGCTGAGCAGTTC. Its translation: CASSQDGGVGAEQF. The complete CDR3 reads CASSQDGGVGAEQFF.

Details on this clone: Gene and germline names: mouse. The read finishes 1 residue shy of the CDR3 end, and the germline J gene is used to complete it. This rearrangement joins TRBV13-2 to TRBJ1-1; 11 bases are shared with TRBD1. V shed 3 bases, J shed 5 bases, and the junction held 0 bases outside the gene matches. The CDR3 length is 13 residues. Germline values: CDR1 NNHNN, CDR2 SYGAGS (reference sequence). The CDR3: CASGGDRGTEVFF. Incomplete CDR3 DNA: TGTGCCAGCGGTGGGGACAGGGGGACAGAAGTCTTC.

Comment on this clone: Gene names and germline match the mouse. The CDR3: CASSNTGWGNTLYF. CDR3 DNA, as far as it was read: TGTGCCAGCTCGAACACAGGGTGGGGAAATACGCTCTAT. The rearrangement joins TRBV12-1 to TRBJ1-3; a weak D match, TRBD1 (6 bases). The CDR3 end lies 1 residue beyond the end of the read and is filled in from the germline J gene. Trimming removed 4 bases at V and 4 bases at J, with 13 bases between. The V gene's germline CDR1 is SGHSN and CDR2 HYEKVE. The CDR3 contains 14 residues.

On this clone itself: Gene names and germline refer to mouse. The read finishes 1 residue shy of the CDR3 end, and the germline J gene is used to complete it. The chain joins TRBV13-2 to TRBJ2-5, with 11 bases aligning to TRBD2. J gave up 3 bases and V 4 bases, and 1 base lay outside the gene matches. CDR1 and CDR2 from the germline V gene are NNHNN and SYGAGS (reference sequence). The CDR3 runs to 14 residues. The covered CDR3 bases are TGTGCCAGCGGTTGGGACTGGGGGCAAGACACCCAGTAC. This gives the protein CASGWDWGQDTQY. The whole CDR3 protein is CASGWDWGQDTQYF.

About this clone: All gene names here are mouse names. The read finishes 1 residue shy of the CDR3 end, and the germline J gene is used to complete it. The chain recombines TRBV13-2 with TRBJ2-1, with 10 nucleotides matching TRBD2. The CDR3 consists of 17 residues. Germline V gives CDR1 NNHNN, CDR2 SYGAGS (reference sequence). J was trimmed by 0 bases and V by 0 bases; bases with no gene match: 3. Partial CDR3 DNA: TGTGCCAGCGGTGATGCACTGGGGGGGTTTAACTATGCTGAGCAGTTC. Translating gives CASGDALGGFNYAEQF. The complete CDR3 reads CASGDALGGFNYAEQFF.

The sample holds a few counts of this clone. Genes here carry mouse names. Read sequence stops 1 residue before the CDR3 end, and the germline J gene provides the missing end. The chain joins TRBV26 to TRBJ2-7; tentative D call: TRBD1 (5 bases). Germline CDR1 KGHPV, CDR2 FQNQEV (reference sequence). V was clipped by 4 bases and J by 7 bases, with 11 bases between them. There are 12 residues in the CDR3. The sequenced CDR3 bases are TGTGCCAGCAGTCGAATCAGGGAAGAACAGTAC. Its protein is CASSRIREEQY. The entire CDR3 is CASSRIREEQYF.

Concerning this clone itself: The genes are named according to mouse. Sequencing ends 1 residue short of the CDR3 end; the germline J gene provides the rest. The chain uses TRBV31 and TRBJ2-1; D gene unclear. The CDR3 has 14 residues. Germline V gene sequence: CDR1 GKSSPN, CDR2 SITVG. V lost 0 bases, J lost 8 bases, and 14 bases lay in between. CDR3 loop: CAWSLDPAGTEQFF. CDR3 bases read: TGTGCCTGGAGTCTAGACCCTGCCGGGACTGAGCAGTTC.

As to this clone: Gene names are the mouse ones. The CDR3 goes on 1 residue after the read ends, and that part is filled in from the germline J gene. V is TRBV13-3 and J is TRBJ1-5, with D uncertain. The V gene's germline CDR1 is NNHDY and CDR2 SYVADS. The germline V and J ends were trimmed by 2 bases and 1 base, with 7 bases remaining between them. The CDR3 runs 14 residues. The CDR3 DNA, read in part, is TGTGCCAGCAGTGAGACAATAAACAACCAGGCTCCGCTT. Residues: CASSETINNQAPL. The CDR3, in full, reads CASSETINNQAPLF.

Concerning this clone itself: The gene symbols are mouse symbols. The read gets to within 1 residue of the CDR3 end, and the germline J gene fills in the rest. The chain carries TRBV3 and TRBJ2-7; D remains ambiguous. The CDR3 consists of 16 residues. Trimming cost V 0 bases and J 0 bases, with 12 bases left between them. Germline CDR1 is SNHLY and CDR2 is FYNGKV (reference sequence). The CDR3 protein is CASSLALRISSYEQYF. CDR3 DNA (partial): TGTGCCAGCAGCTTAGCGCTGAGGATTAGCTCCTATGAACAGTAC.

With regard to this clone: The gene names here belong to mouse. The CDR3 goes on 1 residue after the read ends, and that part is filled in from the germline J gene. Within the sample, other DNA sequences also encode this same CDR3. The J gene is TRBJ1-2, the V gene TRBV4; D gene unclear. There are 13 residues in the CDR3. Looked up from germline, CDR1 is LGHDT and CDR2 is YNNKQL (reference sequence). The V gene lost 5 bases and the J gene lost 0 bases, with 7 bases spanning the gap. CDR3 region: CASSLQANSDYTF. The CDR3 DNA, read in part, is TGTGCCAGCAGCCTACAAGCAAACTCCGACTACACC.